The clone carrying this T cell receptor (beta chain) was observed a handful of times. This sample stems from a study of blood T cell repertoires in COVID-19. Libraries were prepared by immunoSEQ multiplex PCR; TCRdb keeps only in-frame clonotypes and omits some of them. This table holds some 290,000 clones, over 85% found once. The receptor comes from a woman in her thirties who had recovered from COVID-19. The sequencing sample was made of PBMCs or T cells enriched from blood (not recorded which).

The CDR3 is CAIRNFRDRGRDYGYTF. CDR3 in DNA: TGTGCCATCAGGAACTTCCGGGACAGGGGGCGAGACTATGGCTACACCTTC. V and J are TRBV10-3 and TRBJ1-2; 12 nucleotides agree with TRBD1. The V gene's germline CDR1 is ENHRY and CDR2 SYGVKD. This CDR3 contains 17 residues. J was trimmed by 3 bases and V by 6 bases; bases with no gene match: 11.